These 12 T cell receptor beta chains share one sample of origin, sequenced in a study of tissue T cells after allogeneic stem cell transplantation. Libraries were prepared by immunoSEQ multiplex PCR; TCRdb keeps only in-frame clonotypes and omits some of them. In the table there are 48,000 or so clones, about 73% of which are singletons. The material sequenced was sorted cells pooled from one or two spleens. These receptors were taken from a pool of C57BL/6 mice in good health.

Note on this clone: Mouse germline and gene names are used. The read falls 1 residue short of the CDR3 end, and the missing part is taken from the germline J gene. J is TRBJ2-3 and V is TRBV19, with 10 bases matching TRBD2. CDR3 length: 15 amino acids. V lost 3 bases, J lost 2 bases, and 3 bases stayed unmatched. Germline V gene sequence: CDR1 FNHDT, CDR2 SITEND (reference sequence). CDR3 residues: CASSKLGGSAETLYF. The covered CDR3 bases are TGTGCCAGCAGTAAACTGGGGGGGTCTGCAGAAACGCTGTAT.

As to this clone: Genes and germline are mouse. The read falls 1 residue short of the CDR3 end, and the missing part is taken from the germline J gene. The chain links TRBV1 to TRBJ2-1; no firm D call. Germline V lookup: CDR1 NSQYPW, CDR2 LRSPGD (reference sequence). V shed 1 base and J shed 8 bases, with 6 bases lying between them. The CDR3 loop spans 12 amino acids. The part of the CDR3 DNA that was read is TGCACCTGCAGTGCAGTCTCCTCTGAGCAGTTC. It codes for CTCSAVSSEQF. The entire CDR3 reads CTCSAVSSEQFF.

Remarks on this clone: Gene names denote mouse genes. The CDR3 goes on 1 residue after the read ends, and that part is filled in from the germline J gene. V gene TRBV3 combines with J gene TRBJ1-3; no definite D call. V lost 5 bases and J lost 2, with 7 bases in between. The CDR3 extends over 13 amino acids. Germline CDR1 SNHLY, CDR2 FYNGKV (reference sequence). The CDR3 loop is CASSANTGNTLYF. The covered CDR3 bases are TGTGCCAGCAGCGCCAACACTGGAAATACGCTCTAT.

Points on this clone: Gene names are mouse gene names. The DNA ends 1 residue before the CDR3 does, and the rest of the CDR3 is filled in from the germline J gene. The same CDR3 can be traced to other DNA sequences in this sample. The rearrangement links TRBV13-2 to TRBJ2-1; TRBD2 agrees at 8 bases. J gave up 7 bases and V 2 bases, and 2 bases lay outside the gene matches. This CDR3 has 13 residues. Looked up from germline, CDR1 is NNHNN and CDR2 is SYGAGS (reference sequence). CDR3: CASGDWGDAEQFF. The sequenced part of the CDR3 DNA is TGTGCCAGCGGTGACTGGGGGGACGCTGAGCAGTTC.

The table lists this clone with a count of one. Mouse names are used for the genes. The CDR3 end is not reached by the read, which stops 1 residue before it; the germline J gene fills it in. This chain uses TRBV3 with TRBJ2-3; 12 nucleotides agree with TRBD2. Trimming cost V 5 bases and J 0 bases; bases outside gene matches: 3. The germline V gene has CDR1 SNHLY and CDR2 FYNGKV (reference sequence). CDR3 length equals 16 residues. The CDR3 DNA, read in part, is TGTGCCAGCAGCATCGACTGGGGGGGCAGTGCAGAAACGCTGTAT. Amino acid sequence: CASSIDWGGSAETLY. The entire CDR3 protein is CASSIDWGGSAETLYF. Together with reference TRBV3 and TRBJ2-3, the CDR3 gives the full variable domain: GPKVLQIPSHQIIDMGQMVTLNCDPVSNHLYFYWYKQILGQQMEFLVNFYNGKVMEKSKLFKDQFSVERPDGSYFTLKIQPTALEDSAVYFCASSIDWGGSAETLYFGSGTRLTVL.

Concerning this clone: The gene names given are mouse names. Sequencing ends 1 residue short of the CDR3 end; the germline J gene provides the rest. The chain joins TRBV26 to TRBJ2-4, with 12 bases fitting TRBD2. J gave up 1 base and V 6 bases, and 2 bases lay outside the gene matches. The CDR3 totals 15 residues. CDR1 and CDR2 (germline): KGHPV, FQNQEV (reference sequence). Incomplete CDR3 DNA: TGTGCCAGCAGCCGGGACTGGGGGGGTCAAAACACCTTGTAC. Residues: CASSRDWGGQNTLY. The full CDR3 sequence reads CASSRDWGGQNTLYF.

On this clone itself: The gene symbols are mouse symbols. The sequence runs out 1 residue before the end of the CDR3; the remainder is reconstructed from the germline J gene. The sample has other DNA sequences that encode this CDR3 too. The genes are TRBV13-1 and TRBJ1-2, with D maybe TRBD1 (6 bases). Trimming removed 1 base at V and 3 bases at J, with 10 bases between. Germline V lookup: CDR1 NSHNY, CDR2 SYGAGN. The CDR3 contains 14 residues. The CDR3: CASSDQGRDSDYTF. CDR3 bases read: TGTGCCAGCAGTGATCAGGGGAGGGACTCCGACTACACC.

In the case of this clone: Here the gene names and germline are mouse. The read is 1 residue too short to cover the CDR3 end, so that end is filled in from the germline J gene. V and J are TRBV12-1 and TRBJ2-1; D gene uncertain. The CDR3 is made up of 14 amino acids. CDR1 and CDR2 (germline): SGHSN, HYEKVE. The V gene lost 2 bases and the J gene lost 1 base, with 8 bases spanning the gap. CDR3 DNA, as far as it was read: TGTGCCAGCTCTCCCAGTCCAAACTATGCTGAGCAGTTC. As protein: CASSPSPNYAEQF. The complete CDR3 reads CASSPSPNYAEQFF.

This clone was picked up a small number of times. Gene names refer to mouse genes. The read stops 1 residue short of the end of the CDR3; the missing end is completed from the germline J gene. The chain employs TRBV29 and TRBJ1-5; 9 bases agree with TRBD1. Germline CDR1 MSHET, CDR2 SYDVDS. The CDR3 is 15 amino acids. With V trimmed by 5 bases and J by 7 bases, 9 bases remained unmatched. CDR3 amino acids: CASSPPGQGGQAPLF. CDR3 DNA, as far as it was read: TGTGCTAGCAGTCCTCCGGGACAGGGAGGTCAGGCTCCGCTT.

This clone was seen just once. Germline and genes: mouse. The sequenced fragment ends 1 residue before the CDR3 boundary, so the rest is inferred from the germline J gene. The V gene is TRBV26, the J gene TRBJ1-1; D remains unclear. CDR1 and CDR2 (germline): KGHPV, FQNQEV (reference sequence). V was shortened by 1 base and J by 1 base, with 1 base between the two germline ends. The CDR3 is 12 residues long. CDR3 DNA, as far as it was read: TGTGCCAGCAGTCTGTTGAACACAGAAGTCTTC. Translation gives CASSLLNTEVF. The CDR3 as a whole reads CASSLLNTEVFF.

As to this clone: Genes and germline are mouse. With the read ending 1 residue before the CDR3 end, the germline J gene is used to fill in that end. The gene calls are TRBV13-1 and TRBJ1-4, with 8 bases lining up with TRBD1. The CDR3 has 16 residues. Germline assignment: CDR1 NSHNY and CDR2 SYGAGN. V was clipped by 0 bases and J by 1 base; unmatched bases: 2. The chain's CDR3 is CASSDAGQGSNERLFF. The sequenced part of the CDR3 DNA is TGTGCCAGCAGTGATGCCGGACAGGGTTCCAACGAAAGATTATTT.

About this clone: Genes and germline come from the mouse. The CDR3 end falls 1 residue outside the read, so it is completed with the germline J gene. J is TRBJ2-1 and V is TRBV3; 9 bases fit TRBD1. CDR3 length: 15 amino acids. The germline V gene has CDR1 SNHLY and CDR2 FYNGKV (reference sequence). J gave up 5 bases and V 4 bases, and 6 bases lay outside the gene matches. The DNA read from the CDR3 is TGTGCCAGCAGCTCGCTCCGGGACAGGGATGCTGAGCAGTTC. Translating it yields CASSSLRDRDAEQF. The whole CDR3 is CASSSLRDRDAEQFF. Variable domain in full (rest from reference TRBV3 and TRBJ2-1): GPKVLQIPSHQIIDMGQMVTLNCDPVSNHLYFYWYKQILGQQMEFLVNFYNGKVMEKSKLFKDQFSVERPDGSYFTLKIQPTALEDSAVYFCASSSLRDRDAEQFFGPGTRLTVL.